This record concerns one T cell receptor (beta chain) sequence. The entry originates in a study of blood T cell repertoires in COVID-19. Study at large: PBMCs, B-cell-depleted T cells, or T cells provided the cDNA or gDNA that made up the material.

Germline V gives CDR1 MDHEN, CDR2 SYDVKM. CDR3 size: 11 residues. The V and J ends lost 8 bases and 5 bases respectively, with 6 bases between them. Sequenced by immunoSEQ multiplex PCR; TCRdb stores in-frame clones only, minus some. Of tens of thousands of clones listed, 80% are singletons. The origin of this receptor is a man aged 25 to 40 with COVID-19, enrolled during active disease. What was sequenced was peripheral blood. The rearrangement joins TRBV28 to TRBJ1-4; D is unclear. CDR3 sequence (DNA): TGTGCCAGCCAGTACAATGAAAAACTGTTTTTT. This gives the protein CASQYNEKLFF.